These 21 T cell receptor beta chains were all obtained from the same sample, sequenced in a study of T cell responses to AZD1222 COVID-19 vaccine. Here immunoSEQ multiplex PCR was the method, and the copy in TCRdb shows in-frame clones only, minus some. Among about 130,000 clones listed, roughly nine tenths were seen once. Source: peripheral blood, taken on day 0 of AZD1222 vaccination. The receptor set was obtained from an adult in good health.

The rearrangement uses TRBV4-3 and TRBJ1-4, with TRBD1 matching 8 bases. The CDR3 contains 15 residues. The germline CDR1 and CDR2 sequences are LGHNA and YSLEER. V trimming: 3 bases; J trimming: 2 bases; junction bases outside the gene matches: 2. The CDR3 DNA reads TGCGCCAGCAGCCACGGGACAGGCACTAATGAAAAACTGTTTTTT. Translating it yields CASSHGTGTNEKLFF.

The V gene is TRBV28, the J gene TRBJ2-7; 13 bases agree with TRBD2. CDR3 length: 15 amino acids. From germline, CDR1 is MDHEN and CDR2 SYDVKM. The J segment lost 5 bases and the V segment lost 7 bases, leaving 8 bases of the junction unmatched. The CDR3 loop is CASKHGTSGAHEQYF. The CDR3 nucleotides are TGTGCCAGCAAGCACGGGACTAGCGGGGCTCACGAGCAGTACTTC.

This chain links TRBV10-3 with TRBJ1-2; no clear D. The V end lost 4 bases, the J end lost 7 bases, and 13 bases lay between the germline ends. Germline loops: CDR1 ENHRY, CDR2 SYGVKD. The CDR3 loop spans 13 amino acids. The CDR3 here is CAISASSMGGYTF. Written as DNA, the CDR3 is TGTGCCATCAGTGCTTCCTCAATGGGTGGCTACACCTTC.

The chain is built from TRBV13 and TRBJ2-1; 15 nucleotides align to TRBD2. Per the germline V gene, CDR1 is PRHDT and CDR2 is FYEKMQ (reference sequence). The CDR3 covers 19 residues. The V and J ends lost 5 bases and 8 bases, in that order; junction bases with no gene match: 16. Here the CDR3 reads CASSNRTSGRAPLIYEQFF. The CDR3 DNA sequence: TGTGCCAGCAGCAATCGGACTAGCGGGAGGGCCCCTCTGATCTATGAGCAGTTCTTC.

The chain uses TRBV3-1 (or the pseudogene TRBV3-2) and TRBJ2-1, with 8 bases aligning to TRBD2. This CDR3 is 17 amino acids long. V was pared by 6 bases and J by 6 bases, with 16 bases of the junction left unmatched. Germline assignment: CDR1 LGHDT and CDR2 YNNKEL (reference sequence). CDR3 loop: CASSHVHRGLASNEQFF. Here the CDR3 DNA reads TGTGCCAGCAGTCACGTTCATAGAGGACTAGCAAGCAATGAGCAGTTCTTC.

The chain uses TRBV28 and TRBJ2-7; TRBD2 agrees at 7 bases. CDR3 length equals 17 residues. V lost 6 bases, J lost 0 bases, and 14 bases stayed unmatched. Germline V gene lookup returns CDR1 MDHEN and CDR2 SYDVKM. DNA of the CDR3: TGTGCCAGCAGCTCCCTGGGGGGGGGTGCCAGCTCCTACGAGCAGTACTTC. Its translation is CASSSLGGGASSYEQYF.

This clone appeared a single time. This chain uses TRBV27 with TRBJ2-2; D gene ambiguous. Germline V gene data show CDR1 as MNHEY and CDR2 as SMNVEV (reference sequence). The V and J ends lost 2 bases and 4 bases respectively, with 2 bases between them. CDR3 length equals 12 residues. In DNA, the CDR3 is TGTGCCAGCAGTTTACGCACCGGGGAGCTGTTTTTT. Its translation is CASSLRTGELFF.

This clone came up a few times. The chain recombines TRBV7-2 with TRBJ2-7; 13 positions agree with TRBD2. Germline V gives CDR1 SGHTA, CDR2 FQGNSA. This CDR3 is 15 amino acids long. After removal of 4 bases from V and 7 bases from J, the junction contained 7 bases not matched to a gene. The CDR3 region is CASSSGTSGTREQYF. The CDR3 bases are TGTGCCAGCAGCTCCGGGACTAGCGGGACTCGAGAGCAGTACTTC.

The rearrangement links TRBV27 to TRBJ2-1; 7 nucleotides match TRBD2. CDR3 length: 13 amino acids. Trimming took 2 bases from V and 8 from J; bases not matched to a gene: 3. Germline loops: CDR1 MNHEY, CDR2 SMNVEV (reference sequence). The CDR3 region is CASSLIGRDEQFF. The DNA of the CDR3 is TGTGCCAGCAGTTTAATAGGGAGGGATGAGCAGTTCTTC.

This rearrangement joins TRBV21-1 to TRBJ2-2; the D call of TRBD1 is as the table states it, not checked on the DNA. TRBV21-1 is a recognized pseudogene. This CDR3 is built from 16 residues. CDR3 nucleotides: TGTGTCCAGCAACGTGAAGGGACAGGGAACACCGGGGAGCTGTTTTTT. Residues: CVQQREGTGNTGELFF.

This sequence joins TRBV19 and TRBJ2-7; 11 bases agree with TRBD1. Per the germline V gene, CDR1 is LNHDA and CDR2 is SQIVND (reference sequence). The junction had 12 bases not matched to a gene; V was cut back by 4 bases and J by 7 bases. The CDR3 has 16 amino acids. As DNA, the CDR3 is TGTGCCAGTAGTACAGCCACCGGGACAGGGGGGCGAGAGCAGTACTTC. This codes for CASSTATGTGGREQYF.

The V call is TRBV4-3, the J call TRBJ2-1; 8 positions match TRBD2. The CDR3 runs 20 residues. Trimming at V came to 0 bases and at J to 0 bases, leaving 13 bases not matched to a gene. Germline CDR1 LGHNA, CDR2 YSLEER. CDR3 nucleotides: TGCGCCAGCAGCCAAGATAAGGGACACGGGCTAGCGGGCTCCTACAATGAGCAGTTCTTC. Amino acids: CASSQDKGHGLAGSYNEQFF.

The chain is built from TRBV11-2 and TRBJ2-2; weak D call: TRBD2 (7 bases). This CDR3 spans 15 amino acids. V gave up 0 bases and J gave up 7 bases, with 12 bases separating them. Germline values: CDR1 SGHAT, CDR2 FQNNGV. The CDR3 bases are TGTGCCAGCAGCTTAGACGGGGGGCAGGGCGGGGAGCTGTTTTTT. Amino acids: CASSLDGGQGGELFF.

The V gene is TRBV19, the J gene TRBJ2-5, with a tentative D call TRBD2 (6 bases). The CDR3 has 15 residues. Trimming left V 3 bases short and J 4 bases short, with 15 bases between. Germline-derived CDR1 and CDR2 are LNHDA and SQIVND (reference sequence). CDR3 DNA: TGTGCCAGTAGTATCCTCGCCGCGGGGAGAGAGACCCAGTACTTC. Its protein product is CASSILAAGRETQYF. Supplemented by reference TRBV19 and TRBJ2-5, the full variable domain reads DGGITQSPKYLFRKEGQNVTLSCEQNLNHDAMYWYRQDPGQGLRLIYYSQIVNDFQKGDIAEGYSVSREKKESFPLTVTSAQKNPTAFYLCASSILAAGRETQYFGPGTRLLVL.

With respect to this clone: Germline and junction disagree at one end, which may indicate a read error. The chain has TRBV7-7 and TRBJ2-7; TRBD2 matches at 14 bases. CDR3 length equals 15 residues. Germline V gene lookup returns CDR1 SSHAT and CDR2 FNYEAQ (reference sequence). CDR3 nucleotide sequence: TGTGCTAGCAGCCTTGGACTAGCGGGAGGTGACGAGCAGTACTTC. Translation gives CASSLGLAGGDEQYF.

The chain uses TRBV4-1 and TRBJ2-3; tentatively, D is TRBD1 (5 bases). Germline V gene data show CDR1 as MGHRA and CDR2 as YSYEKL. V dropped 0 bases and J dropped 6 bases, with 13 bases sitting between them. The CDR3 has 15 residues. The CDR3 coding sequence is TGCGCCAGCAGCCAAGAAAGAAGGGGTGCGGATACGCAGTATTTT. Amino acids: CASSQERRGADTQYF.

The chain links TRBV6-6 to TRBJ1-2; the match to TRBD1 covers 7 bases. Unmatched junction bases numbered 5, after V lost 6 bases and J lost 4 bases. Germline assignment: CDR1 MNHNY and CDR2 SVGAGI (reference sequence). This CDR3 has 13 amino acids. The CDR3 sequence: CASSAGGLYGYTF. CDR3 nucleotide sequence: TGTGCCAGCAGCGCAGGGGGACTCTATGGCTACACCTTC.

The chain joins TRBV29-1 to TRBJ1-5; no clear D. The germline gives CDR1 SQVTM, CDR2 ANQGSEA. The CDR3 contains 14 residues. Trimming stripped 6 bases from V and 0 bases from J, with 12 bases between. The CDR3 bases are TGCAGCGTACAAGACATAAATAGCAATCAGCCCCAGCATTTT. Protein: CSVQDINSNQPQHF. The full variable domain, its missing parts supplied by reference TRBV29-1 and TRBJ1-5, is SAVISQKPSRDICQRGTSLTIQCQVDSQVTMMFWYRQQPGQSLTLIATANQGSEATYESGFVIDKFPISRPNLTFSTLTVSNMSPEDSSIYLCSVQDINSNQPQHFGDGTRLSIL.

The genes are TRBV3-1 (or the pseudogene TRBV3-2) and TRBJ2-2, with unresolved D. V lost 5 bases to trimming and J lost 2 bases, with 3 bases between them. In germline, CDR1 is LGHDT, CDR2 YNNKEL (reference sequence). This CDR3 contains 12 residues. CDR3 region: CASSSNTGELFF. The CDR3 DNA is TGTGCCAGCAGCTCCAACACCGGGGAGCTGTTTTTT.

V gene TRBV7-9 combines with J gene TRBJ1-3, with D uncertain. The germline V gene encodes CDR1 SEHNR and CDR2 FQNEAQ (reference sequence). The CDR3 is 16 amino acids. V lost 1 base and J lost 2, with 12 bases in between. DNA for the CDR3: TGTGCCAGCAGCTTAGGACCAAAGCTTCCTGGAAACACCATATATTTT. It is translated as CASSLGPKLPGNTIYF.

This sequence joins TRBV28 and TRBJ2-1, with 10 bases fitting TRBD1. Germline V gene lookup returns CDR1 MDHEN and CDR2 SYDVKM. The CDR3 loop spans 14 amino acids. The trim removed 6 bases at V and 7 bases at J, leaving 6 bases unmatched. The CDR3 is CASSEGTGVNEQFF. The CDR3 DNA is TGTGCCAGCAGCGAGGGGACAGGGGTGAATGAGCAGTTCTTC.